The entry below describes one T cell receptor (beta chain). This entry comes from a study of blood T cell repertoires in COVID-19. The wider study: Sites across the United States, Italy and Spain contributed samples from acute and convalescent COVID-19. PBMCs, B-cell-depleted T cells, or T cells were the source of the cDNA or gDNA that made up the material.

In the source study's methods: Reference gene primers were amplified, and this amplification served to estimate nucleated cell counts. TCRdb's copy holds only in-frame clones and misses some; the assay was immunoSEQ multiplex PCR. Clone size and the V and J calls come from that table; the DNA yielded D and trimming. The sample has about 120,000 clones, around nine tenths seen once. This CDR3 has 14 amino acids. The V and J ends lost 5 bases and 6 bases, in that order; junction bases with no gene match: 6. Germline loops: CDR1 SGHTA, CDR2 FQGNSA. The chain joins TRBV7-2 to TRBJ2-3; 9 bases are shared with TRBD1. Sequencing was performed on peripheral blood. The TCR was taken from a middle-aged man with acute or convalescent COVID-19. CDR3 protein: CASSGRTGDDTQYF. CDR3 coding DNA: TGTGCCAGCAGCGGACGGACAGGGGACGATACGCAGTATTTT.